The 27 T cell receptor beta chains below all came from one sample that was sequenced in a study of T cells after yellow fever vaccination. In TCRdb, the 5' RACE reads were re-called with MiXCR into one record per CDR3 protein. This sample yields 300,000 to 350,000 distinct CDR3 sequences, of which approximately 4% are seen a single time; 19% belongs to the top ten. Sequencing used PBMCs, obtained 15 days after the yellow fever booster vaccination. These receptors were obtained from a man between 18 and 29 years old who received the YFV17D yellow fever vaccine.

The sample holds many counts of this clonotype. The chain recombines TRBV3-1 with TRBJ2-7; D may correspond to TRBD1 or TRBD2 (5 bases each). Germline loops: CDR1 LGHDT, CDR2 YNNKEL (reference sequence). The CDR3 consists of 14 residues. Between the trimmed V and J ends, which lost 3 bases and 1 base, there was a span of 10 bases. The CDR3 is CASSQGVRSYEQYF. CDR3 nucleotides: TGTGCCAGCAGCCAGGGGGTCAGATCCTACGAGCAGTACTTC.

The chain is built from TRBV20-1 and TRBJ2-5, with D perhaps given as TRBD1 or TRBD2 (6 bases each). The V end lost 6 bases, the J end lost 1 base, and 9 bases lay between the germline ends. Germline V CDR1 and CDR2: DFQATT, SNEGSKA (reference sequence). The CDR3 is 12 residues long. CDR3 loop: CSAGGSQETQYF. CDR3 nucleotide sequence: TGCAGTGCAGGGGGGAGCCAAGAGACCCAGTACTTC.

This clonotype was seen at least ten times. The CDR3 DNA reads as TGTGCCAGCAGCGTAGCCGGGGACCCAGGGTATTCACCCCTCCACTTT. It specifies CASSVAGDPGYSPLHF. The chain is built from TRBV9 and TRBJ1-6; weak D call: TRBD1 (5 bases). This CDR3 has 16 residues. Trimming took off 0 bases at V and 8 bases at J, with 15 bases between the two ends. Germline CDR1 and CDR2: SGDLS and YYNGEE.

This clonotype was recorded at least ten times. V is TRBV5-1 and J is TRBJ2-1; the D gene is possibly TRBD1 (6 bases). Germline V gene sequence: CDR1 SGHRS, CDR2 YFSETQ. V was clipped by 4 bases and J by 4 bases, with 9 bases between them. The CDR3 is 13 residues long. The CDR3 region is CASSLRGYNEQFF. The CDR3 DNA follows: TGCGCCAGCAGCCTTAGGGGGTACAATGAGCAGTTCTTC.

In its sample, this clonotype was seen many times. This CDR3 reads CSVYTGGANTEAFF. The CDR3 DNA sequence: TGCAGCGTTTACACAGGGGGAGCGAACACTGAAGCTTTCTTT. The genes are TRBV29-1 and TRBJ1-1; 8 bases match TRBD1. Germline loops: CDR1 SQVTM, CDR2 ANQGSEA. V lost 5 bases, J lost 1 base, and 6 bases stayed unmatched. This CDR3 comprises 14 residues.

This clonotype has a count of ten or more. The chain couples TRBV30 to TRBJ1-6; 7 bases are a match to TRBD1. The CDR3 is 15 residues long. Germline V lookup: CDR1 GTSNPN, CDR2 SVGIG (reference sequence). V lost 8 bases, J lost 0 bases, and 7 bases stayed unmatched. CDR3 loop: CARRDSSSYNSPLHF. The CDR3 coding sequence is TGTGCCAGAAGGGACAGTAGCTCCTATAATTCACCCCTCCACTTT.

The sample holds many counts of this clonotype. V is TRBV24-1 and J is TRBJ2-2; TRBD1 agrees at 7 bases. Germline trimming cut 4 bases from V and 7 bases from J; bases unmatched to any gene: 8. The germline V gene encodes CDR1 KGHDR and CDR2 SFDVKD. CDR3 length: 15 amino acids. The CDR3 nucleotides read TGTGCCACCAGTGACGTACAGGGGAAAAACGGGGAGCTGTTTTTT. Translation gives CATSDVQGKNGELFF.

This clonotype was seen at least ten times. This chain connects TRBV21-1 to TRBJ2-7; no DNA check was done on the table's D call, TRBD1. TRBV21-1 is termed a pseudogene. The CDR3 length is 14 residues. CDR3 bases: TGTGCCAGCAGCAATACCGGAAAAAGGGGGTGGCAGTACGTC. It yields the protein CASSNTGKRGWQYV.

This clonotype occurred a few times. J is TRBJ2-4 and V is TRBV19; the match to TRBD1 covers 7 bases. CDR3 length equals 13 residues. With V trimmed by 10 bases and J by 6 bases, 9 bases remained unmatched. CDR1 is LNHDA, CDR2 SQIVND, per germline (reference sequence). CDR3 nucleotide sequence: TGTGCCACCGGTGAACAGGGGTCAAACATTCAGTACTTC. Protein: CATGEQGSNIQYF. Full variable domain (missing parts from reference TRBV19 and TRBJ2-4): DGGITQSPKYLFRKEGQNVTLSCEQNLNHDAMYWYRQDPGQGLRLIYYSQIVNDFQKGDIAEGYSVSREKKESFPLTVTSAQKNPTAFYLCATGEQGSNIQYFGAGTRLSVL.

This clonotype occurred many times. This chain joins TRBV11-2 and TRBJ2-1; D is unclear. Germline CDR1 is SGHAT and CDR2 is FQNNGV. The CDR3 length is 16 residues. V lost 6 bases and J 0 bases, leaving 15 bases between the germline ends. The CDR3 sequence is CASRSIRPSSYNEQFF. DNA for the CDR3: TGTGCCAGCAGGAGTATACGACCCAGCTCCTACAATGAGCAGTTCTTC.

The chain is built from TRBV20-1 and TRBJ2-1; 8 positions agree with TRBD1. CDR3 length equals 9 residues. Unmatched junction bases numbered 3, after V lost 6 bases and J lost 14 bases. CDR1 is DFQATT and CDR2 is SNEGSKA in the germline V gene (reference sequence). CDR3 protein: CSALDREFF. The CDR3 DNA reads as TGCAGTGCCTTGGACAGGGAGTTCTTC.

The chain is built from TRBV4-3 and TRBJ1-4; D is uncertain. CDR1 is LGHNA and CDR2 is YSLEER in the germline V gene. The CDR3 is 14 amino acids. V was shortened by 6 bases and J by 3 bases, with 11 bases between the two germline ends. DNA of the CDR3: TGCGCCAGCAGTCGCGATAGAGCTAATGAAAAACTGTTTTTT. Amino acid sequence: CASSRDRANEKLFF.

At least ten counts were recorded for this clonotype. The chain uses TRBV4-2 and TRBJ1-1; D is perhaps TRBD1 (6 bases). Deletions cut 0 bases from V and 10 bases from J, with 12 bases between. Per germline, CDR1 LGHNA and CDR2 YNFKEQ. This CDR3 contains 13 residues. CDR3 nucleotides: TGTGCCAGCAGCCAAGATTGGGGGCAGATAGCTTTCTTT. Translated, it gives CASSQDWGQIAFF.

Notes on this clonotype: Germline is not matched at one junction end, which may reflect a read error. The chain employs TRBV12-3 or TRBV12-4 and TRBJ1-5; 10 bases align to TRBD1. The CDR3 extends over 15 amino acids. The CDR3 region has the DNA TGTGCCGGCAGTCCGACAGGGGGCGGCAATCAGCCCCAGCATTTT. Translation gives CAGSPTGGGNQPQHF.

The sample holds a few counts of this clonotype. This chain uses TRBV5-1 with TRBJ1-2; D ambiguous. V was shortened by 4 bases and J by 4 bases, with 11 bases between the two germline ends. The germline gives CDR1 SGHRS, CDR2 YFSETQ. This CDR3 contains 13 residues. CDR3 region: CASSPASLYGYTF. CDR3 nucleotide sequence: TGCGCCAGCAGCCCAGCCAGTCTCTATGGCTACACCTTC.

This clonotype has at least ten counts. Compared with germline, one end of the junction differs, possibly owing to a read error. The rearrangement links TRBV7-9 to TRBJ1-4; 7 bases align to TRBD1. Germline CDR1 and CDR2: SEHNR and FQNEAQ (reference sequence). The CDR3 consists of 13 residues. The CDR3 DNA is TGTGCCGGCAGCGCGTCCGGGACAGCAAAACTGTTTTTT. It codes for CAGSASGTAKLFF.

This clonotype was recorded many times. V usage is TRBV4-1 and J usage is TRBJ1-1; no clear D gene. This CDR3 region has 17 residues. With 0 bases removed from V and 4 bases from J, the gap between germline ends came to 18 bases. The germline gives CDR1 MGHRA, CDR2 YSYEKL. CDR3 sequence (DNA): TGCGCCAGCAGCCAAGAACCTAAGGGATCCTTAGGCACTGAAGCTTTCTTT. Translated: CASSQEPKGSLGTEAFF.

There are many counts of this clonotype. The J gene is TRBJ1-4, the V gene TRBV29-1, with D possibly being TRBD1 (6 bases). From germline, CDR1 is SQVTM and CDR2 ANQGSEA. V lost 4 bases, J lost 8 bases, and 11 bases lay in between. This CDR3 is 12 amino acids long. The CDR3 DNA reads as TGCAGCGTTGGTGCAGGGGTGGAAAAACTGTTTTTT. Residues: CSVGAGVEKLFF.

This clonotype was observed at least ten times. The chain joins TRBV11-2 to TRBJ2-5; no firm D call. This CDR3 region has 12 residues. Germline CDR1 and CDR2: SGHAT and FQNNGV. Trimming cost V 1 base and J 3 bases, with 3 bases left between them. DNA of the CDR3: TGTGCCAGCAGCTTAGCAAAAGAGACCCAGTACTTC. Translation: CASSLAKETQYF.

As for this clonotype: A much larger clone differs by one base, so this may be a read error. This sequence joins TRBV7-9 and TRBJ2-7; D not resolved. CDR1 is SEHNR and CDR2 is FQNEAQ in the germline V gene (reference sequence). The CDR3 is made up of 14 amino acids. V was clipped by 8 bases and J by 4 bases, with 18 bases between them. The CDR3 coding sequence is TGTGCCAGCTCCCCGGAGCTCGCTCCATACGAGCAGTACGTC. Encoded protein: CASSPELAPYEQYV.

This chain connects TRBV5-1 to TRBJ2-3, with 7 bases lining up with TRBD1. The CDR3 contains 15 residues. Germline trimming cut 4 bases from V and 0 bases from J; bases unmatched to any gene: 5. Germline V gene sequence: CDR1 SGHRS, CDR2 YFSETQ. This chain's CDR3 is CASSARQGSTDTQYF. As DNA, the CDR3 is TGCGCCAGCAGCGCGAGACAGGGCAGCACAGATACGCAGTATTTT.

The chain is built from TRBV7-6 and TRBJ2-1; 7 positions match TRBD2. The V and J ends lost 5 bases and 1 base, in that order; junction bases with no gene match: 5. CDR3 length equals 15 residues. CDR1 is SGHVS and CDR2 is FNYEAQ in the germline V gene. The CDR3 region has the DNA TGTGCCAGCAGCCCCTCTAGCGGATCCTACAATGAGCAGTTCTTC. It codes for CASSPSSGSYNEQFF.

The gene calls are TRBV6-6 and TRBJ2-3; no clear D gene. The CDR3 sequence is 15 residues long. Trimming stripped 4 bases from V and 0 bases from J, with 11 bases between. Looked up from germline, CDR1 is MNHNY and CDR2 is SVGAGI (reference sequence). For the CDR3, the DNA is TGTGCCAGCAGTTCCTCCAGCGCTAGCACAGATACGCAGTATTTT. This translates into CASSSSSASTDTQYF.

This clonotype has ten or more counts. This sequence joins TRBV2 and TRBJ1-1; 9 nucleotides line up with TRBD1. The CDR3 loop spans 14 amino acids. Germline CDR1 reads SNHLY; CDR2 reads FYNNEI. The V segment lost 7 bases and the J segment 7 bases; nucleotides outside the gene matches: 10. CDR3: CASNPGTGPHEAFF. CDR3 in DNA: TGTGCCAGCAATCCCGGGACAGGGCCTCATGAAGCTTTCTTT.

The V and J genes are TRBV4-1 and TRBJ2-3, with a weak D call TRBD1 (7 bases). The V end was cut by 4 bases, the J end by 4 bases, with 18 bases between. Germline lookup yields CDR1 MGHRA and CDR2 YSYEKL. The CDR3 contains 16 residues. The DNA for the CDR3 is TGCGCCAGCAGCCTTCAGGGGGGCTCCAGCGCAGATACGCAGTATTTT. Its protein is CASSLQGGSSADTQYF.

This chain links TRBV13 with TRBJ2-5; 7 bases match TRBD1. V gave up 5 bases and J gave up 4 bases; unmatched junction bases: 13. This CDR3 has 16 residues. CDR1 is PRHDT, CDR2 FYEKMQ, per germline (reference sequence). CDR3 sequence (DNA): TGTGCCAGCAGCCCCCGCCGGGACAGCTTTCGAGAGACCCAGTACTTC. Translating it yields CASSPRRDSFRETQYF.

DNA for the CDR3: TGTGCCAGCAGCTTAGGTGACAGGGGTTTCCAAGAGACCCAGTACTTC. This sequence encodes CASSLGDRGFQETQYF. The genes are TRBV7-9 and TRBJ2-5; 8 bases line up with TRBD1. CDR3 size: 16 residues. Germline V gene sequence: CDR1 SEHNR, CDR2 FQNEAQ (reference sequence). With 1 base clipped from V and 1 base from J, the junction kept 5 bases outside the gene matches.